The clone carrying this TCR beta chain was counted a single time. The antigen remains undetermined. Method: immunoSEQ multiplex PCR; TCRdb's copy keeps in-frame clones and lacks some. The sample records approximately 79,000 clones, about four fifths being singletons. This sample was taken from a study of graft-versus-host responses after intestinal transplantation. As for the study in general: Multivisceral, liver-intestinal, or isolated intestinal transplants were given to recipients. The whole recipient group had anti-thymocyte globulin induction followed by tacrolimus and steroids for around 3 years.

Overall study findings and caveats: GvH clones were identified in recipient marrow, with some first appearing in ileum or blood. Peak levels of circulating GvH clones tracked with early post-transplant HvG declines.

This CDR3 contains 14 residues. CDR1 and CDR2 from the germline V gene are SGHKS and YYEKEE (reference sequence). After removal of 3 bases from V and 9 bases from J, the junction contained 9 bases not matched to a gene. The V and J genes are TRBV5-5 and TRBJ1-1; 9 bases line up with TRBD1. This receptor was obtained from a human donor who received an intestinal transplant. The starting material was unstimulated CD4+ T cells sorted from spleen or lymph node cells, obtained before intestinal transplant. The CDR3 loop is CASSWTGTGSKAFF. CDR3 DNA sequence: TGTGCCAGCAGCTGGACCGGGACAGGGTCCAAAGCTTTCTTT.